The 13 T cell receptor beta chains below all came from one sample that was sequenced in a study of blood T cells in healthy people across ages. Using a J-beta primer mix together with a sample-barcoded 5' primer, a second PCR was run for roughly 7 to 11 cycles. TCRdb passed the 5' RACE reads through MiXCR, listing each CDR3 protein once. The sample lists 1.5 million to 2 million distinct CDR3 sequences; about 49% were seen once. Sample: blood. These receptors were obtained from a woman in her forties in good health.

This clonotype was counted a few times. CDR3 residues: CASSPNALGQGVTQYF. The CDR3 DNA sequence: TGTGCCAGCAGCCCGAACGCCCTGGGACAGGGGGTTACGCAGTATTTT. J is TRBJ2-3 and V is TRBV12-3 or TRBV12-4, with 11 nucleotides matching TRBD1. With 6 bases clipped from V and 8 bases from J, the junction kept 13 bases outside the gene matches. The CDR3 extends over 16 amino acids.

This clonotype was counted only a few times. The gene calls are TRBV25-1 and TRBJ1-4; no definite D call. The ends were cut back, 8 bases at V and 8 bases at J, with 18 bases in the middle. The CDR3 length is 14 residues. Germline values: CDR1 MGHDK, CDR2 SYGVNS. The CDR3 loop is CASGEAAVGEKLFF. CDR3 nucleotide sequence: TGTGCCAGCGGGGAAGCGGCCGTGGGGGAAAAACTGTTTTTT.

The chain has TRBV28 and TRBJ2-4; D is uncertain. CDR1 and CDR2 (germline): MDHEN, SYDVKM. The length of the CDR3 is 11 residues. Trimming took 5 bases from V and 9 from J, leaving 8 bases between them. The CDR3 nucleotides are TGTGCCAGCAGTACCCCGGGCATTCAGTACTTC. Its translation: CASSTPGIQYF.

The chain employs TRBV29-1 and TRBJ2-3; either TRBD1 or TRBD2 may supply D (5 bases each). Trimming stripped 8 bases from V and 3 bases from J, with 15 bases between. There are 13 residues in the CDR3. Per germline, CDR1 SQVTM and CDR2 ANQGSEA. Written as DNA, the CDR3 is TGCAGCCTACCTGGGGACGGAACAGATACGCAGTATTTT. Its protein is CSLPGDGTDTQYF.

V usage is TRBV28 and J usage is TRBJ2-5; no clear D. The assigned J gene may be wrong: the sequence end matches TRBJ2-7 better. The CDR3 has 14 residues. Germline loops: CDR1 MDHEN, CDR2 SYDVKM. The CDR3: CASSLKGYYNEQYF. In DNA, the CDR3 is TGTGCCAGCAGTTTAAAGGGTTACTATAACGAGCAGTACTTC.

Here the CDR3 reads CASSGHGSYEQYF. The CDR3 nucleotides read TGTGCCAGCAGCGGACACGGATCCTACGAGCAGTACTTC. V gene TRBV6-2 or TRBV6-3 combines with J gene TRBJ2-7; perhaps TRBD1 as D (5 bases). The CDR3 totals 13 residues. V lost 6 bases and J lost 1, with 10 bases in between. Germline V gene data show CDR1 as MNHEY and CDR2 as SVGEGT.

This clonotype was observed a handful of times. The chain uses TRBV4-3 and TRBJ1-1; D call uncertain. This CDR3 spans 16 amino acids. Germline lookup yields CDR1 LGHNA and CDR2 YSLEER. Deletions cut 5 bases from V and 1 base from J, with 17 bases between. This CDR3 is CASSYSLSSSNTEAFF. The CDR3 DNA is TGCGCCAGCAGCTACTCCTTGTCTTCTTCGAACACTGAAGCTTTCTTT.

In its sample, this clonotype was seen many times. V usage is TRBV13 and J usage is TRBJ1-2; 8 bases align to TRBD1. CDR3 length equals 15 residues. CDR1 PRHDT and CDR2 FYEKMQ come from the germline V gene (reference sequence). V lost 5 bases to trimming and J lost 1 base; unmatched junction nucleotides: 6. CDR3 sequence: CASSPQGDLNYGYTF. DNA of the CDR3: TGTGCCAGCAGCCCACAGGGGGACCTTAACTATGGCTACACCTTC. Full variable domain (missing parts from reference TRBV13 and TRBJ1-2): AAGVIQSPRHLIKEKRETATLKCYPIPRHDTVYWYQQGPGQDPQFLISFYEKMQSDKGSIPDRFSAQQFSDYHSELNMSSLELGDSALYFCASSPQGDLNYGYTFGSGTRLTVV.

The CDR3 coding sequence is TGCGCCAGCAGCCCCCCAGCGGGGAACTCCTACAATGAGCAGTTCTTC. Translation gives CASSPPAGNSYNEQFF. The chain uses TRBV5-1 and TRBJ2-1; TRBD2 matches at 7 bases. The CDR3 is 16 amino acids. Germline V gives CDR1 SGHRS, CDR2 YFSETQ. J gave up 0 bases and V 4 bases, and 7 bases lay outside the gene matches.

This chain uses TRBV10-2 with TRBJ1-5; D unresolved. This CDR3 contains 15 residues. Germline CDR1 is WSHSY and CDR2 is SAAADI. Trimming cost V 2 bases and J 2 bases, with 10 bases left between them. This CDR3 reads CASSEGRDGNQPQHF. CDR3 bases: TGCGCCAGCAGTGAGGGGAGGGATGGCAATCAGCCCCAGCATTTT.

The chain uses TRBV4-3 and TRBJ2-1, with 10 bases identical to TRBD1. The CDR3 length is 17 residues. The V segment lost 1 base and the J segment 7 bases; nucleotides outside the gene matches: 10. Germline V gene data show CDR1 as LGHNA and CDR2 as YSLEER. In nucleotides, the CDR3 is TGCGCCAGCAGCCAAGCACCCCTATGGACAGGGGGGAATGAGCAGTTCTTC. It yields the protein CASSQAPLWTGGNEQFF.

This clonotype occurred a few times. The chain recombines TRBV29-1 with TRBJ2-5; the D is unclear. Deletions cut 8 bases from V and 4 bases from J, with 23 bases between. This CDR3 is 15 amino acids long. Germline V gene sequence: CDR1 SQVTM, CDR2 ANQGSEA. Here the CDR3 DNA reads TGCAGCACGAAAAGTTCGGAAGTTCGTGCAGAGACCCAGTACTTC. Protein product: CSTKSSEVRAETQYF.

The chain employs TRBV5-5 and TRBJ2-1, with 7 bases fitting TRBD1. Judging by the DNA end, TRBJ2-7 fits better; the J call may be wrong. CDR1 and CDR2 from the germline V gene are SGHKS and YYEKEE (reference sequence). The length of the CDR3 is 21 residues. CDR3 in DNA: TGTGCCAGCAGCTTGTATTCCCTAATGACAGGGCTGGATCCTATTTACAATGAGCAGTACTTC. Residues: CASSLYSLMTGLDPIYNEQYF.